Detailed here is one T cell receptor (beta chain). This table comes from immunoSEQ multiplex PCR, and its TCRdb copy is limited to in-frame clones, with some not included. The table lists some 390,000 clones, more than 70% of them singletons, with under 3% in the top ten. This sample is part of a study of blood T cell repertoires in COVID-19. CDR3 length equals 15 residues. The J segment lost 1 base and the V segment lost 4 bases, leaving 5 bases of the junction unmatched. CDR1 is SGDLS and CDR2 is YYNGEE in the germline V gene. This chain links TRBV9 with TRBJ2-7; the match to TRBD1 covers 10 bases. The sequenced sample consisted of peripheral blood. The origin of this receptor is a woman in her fifties or sixties with COVID-19, enrolled during active disease. The CDR3 DNA reads as TGTGCCAGCAGCCCGACAGGGGGCGCGTCCTACGAGCAGTACTTC. It encodes CASSPTGGASYEQYF.